The clone carrying this TCR beta chain was counted between two and nine times. V shed 4 bases and J 7 bases; nucleotides not matched to a gene: 5. Germline V CDR1 and CDR2: LNHNV, YYDKDF (reference sequence). CDR3 length: 16 amino acids. This entry is derived from a study of blood T cells in healthy people across ages. In the study overall: Researchers report that template switching captured about one barcoded beta molecule per two T cells.

Then a second PCR, running roughly 7 to 12 cycles, was carried out with a sample-barcoded 5' primer and a J-beta primer mix. Each TCR beta cDNA got a 12-nucleotide random molecular identifier. TCRdb processed the 5' RACE reads anew with MiXCR; each CDR3 protein has one entry. This sample has 850,000 or so distinct CDR3 sequences, with under 35% found just once. J is TRBJ2-3 and V is TRBV15, with 16 bases identical to TRBD2. Sequenced sample: blood. The clonotype originates from a woman aged 80 or older in good health. This chain's CDR3 is CATSIGTSGGANTQYF. The CDR3 nucleotides read TGTGCCACCAGCATCGGGACTAGCGGGGGGGCGAATACGCAGTATTTT.